Below are 11 T cell receptor beta chains sequenced from a single sample in a study of beta chain features in type 1 diabetes. Their antigen targets remain unknown. What was sequenced were expressed TCRB transcripts, since all of the isolated RNA had been reverse transcribed. Some clones are missing from TCRdb's copy, which holds only in-frame ones; the method was immunoSEQ multiplex PCR. The sample has over 650,000 clones, about 14% seen once. Findings and caveats of the study: Type 1 diabetes patients had TCRB CDR3s that were shorter (moderately but significantly so) in all four CD4+ subsets.

The sample was naive CD4+ T cells from blood. The receptors were gathered from a man aged 18-30 years with type 1 diabetes.

There are a few counts of this clone. The chain uses TRBV5-1 and TRBJ2-2; TRBD2 matches at 7 bases. Germline loops: CDR1 SGHRS, CDR2 YFSETQ. V was pared by 1 base and J by 1 base, with 7 bases of the junction left unmatched. The CDR3 is 17 amino acids. The CDR3 nucleotides read TGCGCCAGCAGCTTGTTTTCGGCTAGCGGGAACACCGGGGAGCTGTTTTTT. Protein: CASSLFSASGNTGELFF.

This chain joins TRBV27 and TRBJ1-5; 7 bases fit TRBD1. Germline-derived CDR1 and CDR2 are MNHEY and SMNVEV (reference sequence). The ends lost 3 bases at V and 4 bases at J; junction bases unmatched: 0. The CDR3 runs 13 residues. CDR3 DNA sequence: TGTGCCAGCAGTTTGACAGGGAATCAGCCCCAGCATTTT. The encoded protein is CASSLTGNQPQHF.

V usage is TRBV28 and J usage is TRBJ1-1; 7 bases align to TRBD1. V was clipped by 7 bases and J by 1 base; unmatched bases: 6. The germline CDR1 and CDR2 sequences are MDHEN and SYDVKM. CDR3 length equals 14 residues. CDR3 sequence: CASTGGERNTEAFF. The CDR3 DNA reads TGTGCCAGCACAGGGGGAGAGAGGAACACTGAAGCTTTCTTT.

The chain joins TRBV7-9 to TRBJ2-5; D ambiguous. Looked up from germline, CDR1 is SEHNR and CDR2 is FQNEAQ (reference sequence). V was clipped by 1 base and J by 1 base, with 7 bases between them. This CDR3 region has 14 residues. CDR3 loop: CASSLGLLQETQYF. The DNA of the CDR3 is TGTGCCAGCAGCTTAGGCCTGCTCCAAGAGACCCAGTACTTC.

The gene calls are TRBV5-4 and TRBJ2-2; D gene uncertain. Trimming pared 0 bases from V and 0 bases from J, leaving 6 bases between. CDR1 is SGHNT, CDR2 YYREEE, per germline (reference sequence). The CDR3 length is 15 residues. The CDR3 DNA reads as TGTGCCAGCAGCTTGGCGCGCGCGAACACCGGGGAGCTGTTTTTT. Amino acids: CASSLARANTGELFF.

This clone was seen a few times. This chain joins TRBV21-1 and TRBJ2-7; the listed D gene, TRBD1, was not tested against the DNA. TRBV21-1 is classified as a pseudogene. This CDR3 region has 13 residues. This CDR3 reads CASTWTGWHEQYF. The CDR3 coding sequence is TGTGCCAGCACCTGGACAGGGTGGCACGAGCAGTACTTC.

This sequence joins TRBV6-5 and TRBJ1-5; tentative D call: TRBD1 (6 bases). Germline CDR1 and CDR2: MNHEY and SVGAGI. The germline V and J ends were trimmed by 10 bases and 9 bases, with 25 bases remaining between them. This CDR3 is built from 15 residues. The chain's CDR3 is CATSLQGIQPGPQHF. CDR3 nucleotides: TGTGCCACCTCGCTACAGGGCATCCAGCCGGGGCCCCAGCATTTT.

This clone was detected a few times. The chain uses TRBV5-4 and TRBJ2-2; the D gene could be TRBD1 or TRBD2 (5 bases each). This CDR3 contains 15 residues. Trimming pared 5 bases from V and 0 bases from J, leaving 11 bases between. CDR1 is SGHNT and CDR2 is YYREEE in the germline V gene (reference sequence). The chain's CDR3 is CASRSGTSNTGELFF. The CDR3 bases are TGTGCCAGCAGGTCTGGGACGTCGAACACCGGGGAGCTGTTTTTT.

This clone has a handful of counts. The chain employs TRBV27 and TRBJ2-5, with D possibly being TRBD2 (5 bases). Trimming pared 5 bases from V and 4 bases from J, leaving 14 bases between. The germline V gene has CDR1 MNHEY and CDR2 SMNVEV (reference sequence). The CDR3 contains 14 residues. This chain's CDR3 is CASSTVRVGETQYF. In DNA form, the CDR3 reads TGTGCCAGCAGTACGGTGAGGGTGGGAGAGACCCAGTACTTC.

This clone appeared a few times. The chain has TRBV19 and TRBJ2-5; D gene unclear. CDR1 LNHDA and CDR2 SQIVND come from the germline V gene (reference sequence). The CDR3 covers 14 residues. V was cut by 0 bases and J by 1 base, with 6 bases left in between. The CDR3 bases are TGTGCCAGTAGTATAGAAGGTTTCCAAGAGACCCAGTACTTC. Translating it yields CASSIEGFQETQYF.

This clone was detected only a few times. The chain couples TRBV4-3 to TRBJ1-2; weak D call: TRBD1 (5 bases). In germline, CDR1 is LGHNA, CDR2 YSLEER. This CDR3 has 16 residues. Trimming shortened V by 0 bases and J by 4 bases, and 15 bases separated the two germline ends. This chain's CDR3 is CASSQDLIQGRYGYTF. CDR3 sequence (DNA): TGCGCCAGCAGCCAAGATCTCATTCAGGGACGCTATGGCTACACCTTC.